These 7 T cell receptor beta chains were all obtained from the same sample, sequenced in a study of T cell responses to AZD1222 COVID-19 vaccine. Only in-frame clones appear in the TCRdb table, and some are missing; sequencing was by immunoSEQ multiplex PCR. This table has about 84,000 clones, around 84% appearing once. The sequencing used peripheral blood, collected 28 days after the second AZD1222 dose. The origin of the receptors is an adult who received the AZD1222 COVID-19 vaccine.

This chain connects TRBV5-1 to TRBJ1-4, with D perhaps TRBD1 (6 bases). V lost 0 bases to trimming and J lost 6 bases, with 12 bases between them. Germline V gene lookup returns CDR1 SGHRS and CDR2 YFSETQ. The CDR3 spans 15 residues. CDR3 in DNA: TGCGCCAGCAGCTTGGGCGGGGGCGGAGATGAAAAACTGTTTTTT. It is translated as CASSLGGGGDEKLFF.

Only one count was recorded for this clone. The chain joins TRBV2 to TRBJ2-3; 14 nucleotides match TRBD2. The ends lost 1 base at V and 5 bases at J; junction bases unmatched: 2. From germline, CDR1 is SNHLY and CDR2 FYNNEI. This CDR3 spans 16 amino acids. The CDR3 is CASSEGLAGGQDTQYF. In DNA, the CDR3 is TGTGCCAGCAGTGAAGGACTAGCGGGGGGGCAAGATACGCAGTATTTT.

The chain couples TRBV27 to TRBJ2-5; D might be TRBD1 (6 bases). Per the germline V gene, CDR1 is MNHEY and CDR2 is SMNVEV (reference sequence). V lost 3 bases to trimming and J lost 5 bases, with 10 bases between them. CDR3 length: 13 amino acids. The CDR3 DNA follows: TGTGCCAGCAGTTTGAACAGGGATGAGACCCAGTACTTC. Translating gives CASSLNRDETQYF.

The chain is built from TRBV5-1 and TRBJ1-4; no reliable D call. V was clipped by 6 bases and J by 2 bases, with 14 bases between them. This CDR3 is 15 amino acids long. Germline V lookup: CDR1 SGHRS, CDR2 YFSETQ. CDR3 sequence: CASTMGVATNEKLFF. In DNA form, the CDR3 reads TGCGCCAGCACCATGGGTGTTGCTACTAATGAAAAACTGTTTTTT.

The count of this clone is one. The chain has TRBV3-1 (or the pseudogene TRBV3-2) and TRBJ1-5; 7 bases align to TRBD1. This CDR3 comprises 17 residues. Germline V lookup: CDR1 LGHDT, CDR2 YNNKEL (reference sequence). The ends lost 0 bases at V and 7 bases at J; junction bases unmatched: 12. Here the CDR3 reads CASSQDASERGRQPQHF. DNA for the CDR3: TGTGCCAGCAGCCAAGACGCGTCGGAGAGGGGGCGGCAGCCCCAGCATTTT.

The chain recombines TRBV4-2 with TRBJ2-3, with 8 bases identical to TRBD1. V dropped 0 bases and J dropped 1; count of bases not matched to a gene: 3. Looked up from germline, CDR1 is LGHNA and CDR2 is YNFKEQ. The length of the CDR3 is 16 residues. The CDR3 sequence is CASSQDRGQGTDTQYF. CDR3 in DNA: TGTGCCAGCAGCCAAGACAGGGGGCAGGGCACAGATACGCAGTATTTT.

The chain joins TRBV19 to TRBJ2-3; no clear D. V was shortened by 3 bases and J by 2 bases, with 9 bases between the two germline ends. The CDR3 contains 14 residues. The germline V gene has CDR1 LNHDA and CDR2 SQIVND (reference sequence). CDR3 residues: CASSIATFTDTQYF. The CDR3 coding sequence is TGTGCCAGTAGTATCGCGACTTTCACAGATACGCAGTATTTT.